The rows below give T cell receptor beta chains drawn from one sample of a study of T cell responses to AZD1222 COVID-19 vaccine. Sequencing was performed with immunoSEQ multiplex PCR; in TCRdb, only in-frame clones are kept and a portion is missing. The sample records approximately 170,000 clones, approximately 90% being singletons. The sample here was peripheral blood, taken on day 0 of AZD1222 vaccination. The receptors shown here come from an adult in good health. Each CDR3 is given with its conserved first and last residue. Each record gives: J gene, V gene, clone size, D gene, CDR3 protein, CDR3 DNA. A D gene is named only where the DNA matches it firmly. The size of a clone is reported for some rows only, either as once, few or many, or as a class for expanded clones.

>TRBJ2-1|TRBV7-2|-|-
CASSLALRGSNEQFF
TGTGCCAGCAGCTTAGCCCTTCGAGGGTCGAATGAGCAGTTCTTC
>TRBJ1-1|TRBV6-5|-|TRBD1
CASSRDRGSTEAFF
TGTGCCAGCAGTCGGGACAGGGGATCCACTGAAGCTTTCTTT
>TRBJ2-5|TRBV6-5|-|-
CASSYSRDYQETQYF
TGTGCCAGCAGTTACTCGAGGGACTACCAAGAGACCCAGTACTTC
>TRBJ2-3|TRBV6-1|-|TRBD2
CASSALRGGSGDTQYF
TGTGCCAGCAGTGCTCTTAGGGGAGGTAGCGGGGATACGCAGTATTTT
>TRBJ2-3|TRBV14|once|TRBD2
CASSQGWLAGNGTQYF
TGTGCCAGCAGCCAAGGCTGGCTAGCGGGGAACGGTACGCAGTATTTT
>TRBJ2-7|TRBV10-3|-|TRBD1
CAISESIAGTGVSYEQYF
TGTGCCATCAGTGAGTCGATAGCAGGGACAGGGGTCTCCTACGAGCAGTACTTC
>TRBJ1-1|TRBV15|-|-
CATSKGRILNTEAFF
TGTGCCACCAGCAAGGGACGGATCTTGAACACTGAAGCTTTCTTT
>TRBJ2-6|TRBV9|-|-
CASSVDAVSGANVLTF
TGTGCCAGCAGCGTAGACGCAGTCTCCGGGGCCAACGTCCTGACTTTC
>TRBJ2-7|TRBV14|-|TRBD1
CASSQDYRGRQPYEQYF
TGTGCCAGCAGCCAAGATTACAGGGGCAGGCAGCCCTACGAGCAGTACTTC
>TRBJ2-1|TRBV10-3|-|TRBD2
CAISDKTSGIYNEQFF
TGTGCCATCAGTGATAAGACTAGCGGGATCTACAATGAGCAGTTCTTC
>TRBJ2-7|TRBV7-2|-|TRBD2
CASSLKRGINEQYF
TGTGCCAGCAGCTTAAAGCGGGGGATCAACGAGCAGTACTTC
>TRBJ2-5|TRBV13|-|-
CASSPGPWGKQETQYF
TGTGCCAGCAGCCCCGGTCCCTGGGGAAAACAAGAGACCCAGTACTTC
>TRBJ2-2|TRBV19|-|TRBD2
CATQPVAGGGGELFF
TGTGCCACCCAACCTGTAGCGGGGGGAGGCGGGGAGCTGTTTTTT
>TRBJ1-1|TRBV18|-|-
CASSPGGLAEAFF
TGTGCCAGCTCACCAGGGGGGCTGGCTGAAGCTTTCTTT
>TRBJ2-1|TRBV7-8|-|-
CASSLGGRGKEQFF
TGTGCCAGCAGCTTAGGTGGGCGGGGTAAGGAGCAGTTCTTC
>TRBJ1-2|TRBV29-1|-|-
CSVVDSQVGYTF
TGCAGCGTTGTCGACAGCCAGGTTGGCTACACCTTC
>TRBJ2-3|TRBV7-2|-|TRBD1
CASSSRNTRQGGWTDTQYF
TGTGCCAGCAGCTCCAGAAATACCCGACAGGGGGGATGGACAGATACGCAGTATTTT
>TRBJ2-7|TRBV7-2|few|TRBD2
CASSLWASGGYEQYF
TGTGCCAGCAGCTTATGGGCTAGCGGGGGGTACGAGCAGTACTTC
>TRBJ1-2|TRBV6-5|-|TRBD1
CASSYGGQNYGYTF
TGTGCCAGCAGTTACGGGGGACAGAACTATGGCTACACCTTC
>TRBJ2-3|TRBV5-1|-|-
CASSSYTASTDTQYF
TGCGCCAGCAGCAGTTACACCGCAAGCACAGATACGCAGTATTTT
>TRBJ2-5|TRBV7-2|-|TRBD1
CASSKDRGHETQYF
TGTGCCAGCAGCAAAGACAGGGGGCATGAGACCCAGTACTTC
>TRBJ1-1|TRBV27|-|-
CASSVGGGGTEAFF
TGTGCCAGCAGTGTCGGGGGCGGGGGAACTGAAGCTTTCTTT
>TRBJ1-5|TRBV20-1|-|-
CSASWGPRDQPQHF
TGCAGTGCTAGTTGGGGCCCGAGGGATCAGCCCCAGCATTTT
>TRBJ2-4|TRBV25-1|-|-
CASSEEGAPKNIQYF
TGTGCCAGCAGTGAGGAGGGGGCGCCTAAAAACATTCAGTACTTC
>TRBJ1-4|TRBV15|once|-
CATSRAGDHHEKLFF
TGTGCCACCAGCAGAGCAGGGGACCATCATGAAAAACTGTTTTTT
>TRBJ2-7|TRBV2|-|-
CASSPLAGYTHEQYF
TGTGCCAGCAGCCCTCTCGCGGGGTACACCCACGAGCAGTACTTC
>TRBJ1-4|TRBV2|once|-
CASSDRDQNEKLFF
TGTGCCAGCAGTGATAGGGACCAAAATGAAAAACTGTTTTTT
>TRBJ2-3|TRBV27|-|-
CASSWRVLADTQYF
TGTGCCAGCAGTTGGAGGGTCCTGGCGGATACGCAGTATTTT
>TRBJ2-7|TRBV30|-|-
CAWTPGLGEQYF
TGTGCCTGGACCCCAGGTTTGGGCGAGCAGTACTTC
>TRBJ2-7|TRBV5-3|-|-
CARRGRSREQYF
TGTGCCAGAAGGGGCAGGTCCCGCGAGCAGTACTTC
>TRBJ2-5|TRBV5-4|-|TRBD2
CASSLLAGSKETQYF
TGTGCCAGCAGCTTGCTAGCGGGGTCAAAAGAGACCCAGTACTTC
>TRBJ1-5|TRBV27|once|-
CASTISSGQPQHF
TGTGCCAGCACTATATCGTCCGGTCAGCCCCAGCATTTT
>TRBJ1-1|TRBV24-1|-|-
CATSDSWNTEAFF
TGTGCCACCAGTGATTCCTGGAACACTGAAGCTTTCTTT
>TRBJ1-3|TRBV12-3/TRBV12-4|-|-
CASSFRVRSTIYF
TGTGCCAGCAGTTTCAGGGTCCGAAGCACCATATATTTT
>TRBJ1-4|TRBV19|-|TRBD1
CASSAETGYEKLFF
TGTGCCAGTAGTGCCGAGACAGGGTACGAAAAACTGTTTTTT
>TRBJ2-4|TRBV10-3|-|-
CASGALAKNIQYF
TGTGCCAGCGGGGCTCTAGCCAAAAACATTCAGTACTTC
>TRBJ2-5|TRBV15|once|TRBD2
CATSRDLGLAGGGETQYF
TGTGCCACCAGCAGAGATCTCGGACTAGCGGGGGGAGGAGAGACCCAGTACTTC
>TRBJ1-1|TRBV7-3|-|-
CASRLGLGGAELNTEAFF
TGTGCCAGCAGACTTGGACTCGGGGGGGCCGAGTTGAACACTGAAGCTTTCTTT
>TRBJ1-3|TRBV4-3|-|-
CASSQDPEGAGNTIYF
TGCGCCAGCAGCCAAGATCCGGAGGGGGCTGGAAACACCATATATTTT
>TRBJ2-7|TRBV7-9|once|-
CASSLALQYYEQYF
TGTGCCAGCAGCTTAGCGTTACAGTACTACGAGCAGTACTTC